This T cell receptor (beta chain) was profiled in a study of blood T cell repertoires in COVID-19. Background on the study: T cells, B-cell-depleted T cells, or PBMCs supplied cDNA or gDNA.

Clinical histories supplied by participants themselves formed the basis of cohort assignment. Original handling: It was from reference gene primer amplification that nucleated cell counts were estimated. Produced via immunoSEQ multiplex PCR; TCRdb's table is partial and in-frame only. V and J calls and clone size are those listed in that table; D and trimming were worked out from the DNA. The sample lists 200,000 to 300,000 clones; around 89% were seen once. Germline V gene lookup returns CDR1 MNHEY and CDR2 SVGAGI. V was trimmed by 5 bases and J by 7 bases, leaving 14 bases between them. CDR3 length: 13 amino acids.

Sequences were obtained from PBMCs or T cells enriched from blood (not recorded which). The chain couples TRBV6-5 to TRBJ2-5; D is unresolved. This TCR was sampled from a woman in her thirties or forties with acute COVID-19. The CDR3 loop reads CASSNAPSGTQYF. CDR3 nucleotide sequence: TGTGCCAGCAGTAACGCGCCATCAGGGACCCAGTACTTC.